The T cell receptor beta chain described here comes from a study of control samples from healthy donors and cancer patients. This CDR3 comprises 14 residues. The V and J ends lost 3 bases and 3 bases respectively, with 9 bases between them. Looked up from germline, CDR1 is SNHLY and CDR2 is FYNNEI. TCRdb's table, derived via immunoSEQ multiplex PCR, lists solely in-frame clones and lacks some. The data contain roughly 24,000 clones, around four fifths of them seen just once; the ten biggest clones take up less than 30%. The sequenced sample was PBMCs. The source of this sequence is a man aged 60 to 75 with colorectal cancer. The chain has TRBV2 and TRBJ1-3; weak D call: TRBD1 (5 bases). This CDR3 is CASSEGRDGNTIYF. For the CDR3, the DNA is TGTGCCAGCAGTGAGGGCAGGGATGGAAACACCATATATTTT.